This T cell receptor (beta chain) derives from a study of blood T cell repertoires in COVID-19 (dated by TCRdb to 2018 to 2021). Context from the whole study: The collaborator samples originated in the United States, Italy and Spain and spanned the acute and convalescent phases of COVID-19. The material from the prospective study consisted of cDNA or gDNA derived from T cells, B-cell-depleted T cells, or PBMCs. Deeply sampled blood TCRbeta repertoires from subjects exposed to, actively infected with, or recovered from COVID-19 were included in the dataset. The repertoires were released in a freely available public database meant as a resource for research on the immune response to SARS-CoV-2. The samples were drawn from the first 160 participants of the ongoing ImmuneRACE study and from more than 1,000 subjects provided by 6 global collaborators. Sample metadata almost always included a de-identified subject ID, COVID-19 status, age in years and sex. Where available, HLA class I and class II types were taken from metadata supplied by the sample provider and were not determined by assay-based typing. The study at large found these results: The amount of clinical and demographic metadata varied by source and participant and was provided uncurated.

Reading from cysteine to phenylalanine, the CDR3 counts 13 amino acids. Left in the record is the CDR3 DNA by itself, 39 bases read in frame from the first base. Reading the germline V gene gives CDR1 WSHSY and CDR2 SAAADI. V and J lose 7 bases and 1 base, and a span of 8 bases separates them. This clone was seen more than once but under ten times. Its antigen is still unknown. Base qualities are not recorded, but no much larger clone differs from it by a single base. Collaborating institutions collected whole blood in K2EDTA tubes following their own protocols. Collaborator samples were shipped for TCRbeta analysis as frozen whole blood, isolated PBMCs, or DNA extracted from either sample type. The immunoSEQ Assay, a bias-controlled multiplex PCR, was used to amplify TCRbeta CDR3 regions from genomic DNA. The study's processing was this. Within the assay, amplification of reference gene primers was used to estimate how many nucleated cells each sample contained. To quantify the absolute abundance of each unique TCRbeta CDR3 rearrangement, sequence reads were collapsed and filtered. For each sample, productive Simpson clonality was calculated as the square root of Simpson's diversity index over productive rearrangements. This is the immuneACCESS table as TCRdb keeps it, with only in-frame sequences that have V and J called. A part of the clones is gone; compared with another copy, unresolved V genes explain less than half, and the rest is unexplained. That table is the source of V, J and clone size, and D and trimming were worked out from the DNA. The sample table holds 110,000 or so clones, of which about four fifths were seen once. The top ten hold over 9% of the sample.

This TCR came from a woman between 65 and 79 years old with acute or convalescent COVID-19. The sample was peripheral blood. The rearrangement joined TRBV10-2 to TRBJ2-1, and perhaps TRBD2 as D gene, on 5 matching bases. The DNA sequence reads TGCGCCAGCACGAGCGGTTCCTACAATGAGCAGTTCTTC. The resulting protein is CASTSGSYNEQFF.